The rows below give T cell receptor beta chains drawn from one sample of a study of cytomegalovirus exposure and HLA in healthy donors. TCRdb keeps only in-frame clones here, not all; method: immunoSEQ multiplex PCR. This table holds about 210,000 clones, just under 80% found once. The sample taken for sequencing was PBMCs. The receptors originated from a boy aged 10-17 years in good health and CMV-seronegative. The CDR3 runs from the conserved cysteine through the conserved F or W. Each record gives: D gene, clone size, V gene, J gene, CDR3 protein, CDR3 DNA. D genes are given only for firm matches. Some rows mark clone size as missing; the rest say once, few, many or name a class of expanded clone.

TRBD1	-	TRBV7-9	TRBJ1-1	CASSFIRQGGEAFF	TGTGCCAGCAGCTTCATCCGACAGGGTGGTGAAGCTTTCTTT
TRBD2	-	TRBV5-1	TRBJ2-3	CASSFSGGSTDTQYF	TGCGCCAGCAGCTTTTCGGGGGGGAGCACAGATACGCAGTATTTT
-	-	TRBV5-6	TRBJ2-5	CASSLQGSMETQYF	TGTGCCAGCAGCTTGCAAGGGAGTATGGAGACCCAGTACTTC
-	once	TRBV9	TRBJ1-1	CASSVRGLGGDTEAFF	TGTGCCAGCAGCGTGAGGGGGTTGGGGGGGGACACTGAAGCTTTCTTT
TRBD1	once	TRBV30	TRBJ1-2	CARRQGYGYTF	TGTGCCCGTAGACAGGGCTATGGCTACACCTTC
-	-	TRBV7-9	TRBJ2-1	CASSSPRTADNEQFF	TGTGCCAGCAGCTCACCGCGGACAGCCGACAATGAGCAGTTCTTC
-	few	TRBV1	TRBJ2-7	CTSSQDLAGGSAYEQYF	TGCACCAGCAGCCAAGATCTAGCGGGGGGAAGTGCCTACGAGCAGTACTTC
-	-	TRBV5-1	TRBJ1-1	CASSLVNSGYTEAFF	TGCGCCAGCAGCTTGGTTAACAGTGGGTACACTGAAGCTTTCTTT
-	-	TRBV18	TRBJ2-4	CASSPLNGSRWRVSKNIQYF	TGTGCCAGCTCACCACTAAACGGGAGCCGATGGCGAGTTTCCAAAAACATTCAGTACTTC
TRBD2	-	TRBV5-6	TRBJ2-5	CASSQTSVQETQYF	TGTGCCAGCAGCCAGACTAGCGTCCAAGAGACCCAGTACTTC
TRBD1	-	TRBV6-1	TRBJ1-5	CASIRAGGEGQPQHF	TGTGCCAGCATTAGAGCAGGGGGCGAGGGTCAGCCCCAGCATTTT
-	-	TRBV5-1	TRBJ2-2	CASSLSPVTNTGELFF	TGCGCCAGCAGCCTGTCGCCGGTTACGAACACCGGGGAGCTGTTTTTT
-	-	TRBV2	TRBJ1-2	CASSGNSHGNYGYTF	TGTGCCAGCAGCGGAAACAGTCATGGTAACTATGGCTACACCTTC
TRBD2	-	TRBV7-3	TRBJ2-1	CASSSMTSGELNEQFF	TGTGCCAGCAGCTCGATGACTAGCGGGGAGCTCAATGAGCAGTTCTTC
-	few	TRBV2	TRBJ1-1	CASSELERSTEAFF	TGTGCCAGCAGTGAACTGGAGCGCAGCACTGAAGCTTTCTTT
TRBD1	-	TRBV6-1	TRBJ1-2	CASSTPGGRDGYTF	TGTGCCAGCAGTACCCCAGGGGGTCGCGATGGCTACACCTTC
TRBD1	-	TRBV27	TRBJ2-1	CASSPAGQGKNEQFF	TGTGCCAGCAGTCCCGCCGGACAGGGAAAAAATGAGCAGTTCTTC
-	-	TRBV21-1	TRBJ1-1	CASSRGGGNTEAFF	TGTGCCAGCAGCAGGGGGGGCGGGAACACTGAAGCTTTCTTT
-	-	TRBV6-5	TRBJ2-7	CASSYSPRGEQYF	TGTGCCAGCAGTTATTCACCGCGGGGCGAGCAGTACTTC
-	-	TRBV6-6	TRBJ2-3	CASKGGFSTDTQYF	TGTGCCAGCAAGGGGGGGTTCAGCACAGATACGCAGTATTTT